The 26 T cell receptor beta chains below were found in one sample sequenced in a study of Graves' ophthalmopathy and Graves' hyperthyroidism. From RNA, the CDR3 regions of TCR beta chains were amplified and sequenced. First-round RT-PCR employed HTBI primers, with a second-round multiplex PCR after it. TCRdb re-called the multiplex PCR reads with MiXCR, one entry per CDR3 protein. The sample has more than 300,000 distinct CDR3 sequences, about 17% seen once. Source material: peripheral blood. These receptors were obtained from an adult woman with stable Graves' hyperthyroidism.

The chain joins TRBV11-2 to TRBJ2-2; TRBD2 matches at 13 bases. The length of the CDR3 is 16 residues. Germline V CDR1 and CDR2: SGHAT, FQNNGV. V was clipped by 5 bases and J by 6 bases; unmatched bases: 6. CDR3 DNA sequence: TGTGCCAGCAGCGTCACTAGCGGGAGGGCCGCCGGGGAGCTGTTTTTT. It is translated as CASSVTSGRAAGELFF.

This clonotype was picked up many times. The chain links TRBV4-2 to TRBJ2-7; 9 bases align to TRBD2. V dropped 1 base and J dropped 5; count of bases not matched to a gene: 6. The CDR3 consists of 15 residues. The germline CDR1 and CDR2 sequences are LGHNA and YNFKEQ. DNA for the CDR3: TGTGCCAGCAGCCAAGGACTAGCGGTACGGGACGAGCAGTACTTC. Translated: CASSQGLAVRDEQYF.

The gene calls are TRBV5-1 and TRBJ2-7; D not certain. V was clipped by 3 bases and J by 2 bases, with 21 bases between them. The CDR3 runs 17 residues. CDR1 is SGHRS, CDR2 YFSETQ, per germline. The CDR3 DNA is TGCGCCAGCAGCTCCCGCGGTTTGGCGGTTAAACCCTACGAGCAGTACTTC. The encoded protein is CASSSRGLAVKPYEQYF.

At least ten counts were recorded for this clonotype. The J gene is TRBJ1-1, the V gene TRBV28, with 10 bases lining up with TRBD1. The length of the CDR3 is 15 residues. Germline V gene lookup returns CDR1 MDHEN and CDR2 SYDVKM. The V gene end was trimmed by 5 bases and the J gene end by 4 bases; junction bases not matched to a gene: 7. CDR3 residues: CASSPRTGGTTEAFF. In DNA form, the CDR3 reads TGTGCCAGCAGTCCGCGGACAGGGGGAACCACTGAAGCTTTCTTT.

The chain couples TRBV30 to TRBJ1-1; D unresolved. V lost 2 bases, J lost 7 bases, and 11 bases lay in between. The V gene's germline CDR1 is GTSNPN and CDR2 SVGIG (reference sequence). The CDR3 contains 12 residues. The CDR3 bases are TGTGCCTGGAGTTACCCTGAAATTGAAGCTTTCTTT. Translated, it gives CAWSYPEIEAFF.

The rearrangement uses TRBV9 and TRBJ1-1; 7 positions match TRBD1. The junction had 6 bases not matched to a gene; V was cut back by 3 bases and J by 4 bases. CDR1 and CDR2 from the germline V gene are SGDLS and YYNGEE. The CDR3 covers 14 residues. The CDR3: CASSAGTGATEAFF. As DNA, the CDR3 is TGTGCCAGCAGCGCCGGTACAGGGGCCACTGAAGCTTTCTTT.

This clonotype was seen ten or more times. This chain joins TRBV7-8 and TRBJ2-7; 9 bases fit TRBD2. The junction had 14 bases not matched to a gene; V was cut back by 10 bases and J by 4 bases. Looked up from germline, CDR1 is SGHVS and CDR2 is FQNEAQ. This CDR3 region has 15 residues. The chain's CDR3 is CATAAGGPGSYEQYF. CDR3 bases: TGTGCCACGGCGGCGGGAGGGCCGGGCTCGTACGAGCAGTACTTC.

This clonotype was counted many times. This chain links TRBV6-2 or TRBV6-3 with TRBJ1-5; the match to TRBD1 covers 8 bases. The CDR3 is 15 residues long. CDR1 is MNHEY and CDR2 is SVGEGT in the germline V gene. V dropped 4 bases and J dropped 6; count of bases not matched to a gene: 8. The CDR3 here is CASSSIRGLGQPQHF. For the CDR3, the DNA is TGTGCCAGCAGTTCGATCAGGGGGCTTGGTCAGCCCCAGCATTTT.

At least ten counts were recorded for this clonotype. The chain recombines TRBV28 with TRBJ1-5; 9 nucleotides agree with TRBD1. V gave up 7 bases and J gave up 6 bases; unmatched junction bases: 13. The CDR3 totals 16 residues. From germline, CDR1 is MDHEN and CDR2 SYDVKM. The CDR3 reads CASNLSRDRVTQPQHF. CDR3 DNA: TGTGCCAGCAACCTTAGCCGGGACAGGGTAACTCAGCCCCAGCATTTT.

This clonotype was counted many times. This rearrangement joins TRBV5-1 to TRBJ2-7; 12 positions match TRBD1. Germline CDR1 and CDR2: SGHRS and YFSETQ. V was clipped by 3 bases and J by 7 bases; unmatched bases: 14. The CDR3 consists of 17 residues. The CDR3 DNA is TGCGCCAGCAGCTCCCCCGGGACAGGGGGCTTGCTGGGTGAGCAGTACTTC. Residues: CASSSPGTGGLLGEQYF.

This clonotype occurred many times. The chain has TRBV20-1 and TRBJ2-7, with 14 bases matching TRBD2. The junction had 5 bases not matched to a gene; V was cut back by 4 bases and J by 3 bases. CDR3 length equals 15 residues. The germline CDR1 and CDR2 sequences are DFQATT and SNEGSKA (reference sequence). CDR3 protein: CSAKHGTSGSYEQYF. CDR3 nucleotides: TGCAGTGCTAAACACGGGACTAGCGGGAGCTACGAGCAGTACTTC.

The table lists this clonotype with many counts. V gene TRBV6-5 combines with J gene TRBJ2-7, with D unclear. CDR3 length: 12 amino acids. V gave up 1 base and J gave up 3 bases, with 4 bases separating them. Germline CDR1 and CDR2: MNHEY and SVGAGI. The CDR3 here is CASSYFNYEQYF. CDR3 coding DNA: TGTGCCAGCAGTTACTTCAACTACGAGCAGTACTTC.

This clonotype was picked up many times. V gene TRBV12-3 or TRBV12-4 combines with J gene TRBJ1-1; D uncertain. This CDR3 region has 12 residues. The V gene lost 2 bases and the J gene lost 6 bases, with 7 bases spanning the gap. CDR3 DNA: TGTGCCAGCAGTTTATCCATCCCTGAAGCTTTCTTT. Translated: CASSLSIPEAFF.

Many counts were recorded for this clonotype. The rearrangement links TRBV5-8 to TRBJ2-4, with D possibly TRBD2 on 6 matching bases. CDR1 SGHTS and CDR2 YDEGEE come from the germline V gene. V lost 0 bases to trimming and J lost 5 bases, with 12 bases between them. The CDR3 length is 15 residues. The CDR3 region has the DNA TGTGCCAGCAGCTTGGGTGGAGGGACCGAAAACATTCAGTACTTC. Amino acids: CASSLGGGTENIQYF.

This clonotype was recorded a few times. The chain is built from TRBV24-1 and TRBJ2-1; 7 bases match TRBD1. The junction had 6 bases not matched to a gene; V was cut back by 1 base and J by 7 bases. The CDR3 runs to 15 residues. Germline-derived CDR1 and CDR2 are KGHDR and SFDVKD. The CDR3 here is CATSDLQGRGNEQFF. CDR3 nucleotide sequence: TGTGCCACCAGTGATTTACAGGGGAGAGGGAATGAGCAGTTCTTC.

Comments on this clonotype: At one end the junction does not follow the germline gene, possibly because of a read error. V and J are TRBV11-2 and TRBJ1-1; no definite D call. The CDR3 runs 15 residues. Germline loops: CDR1 SGHAT, CDR2 FQNNGV. The DNA for the CDR3 is TGTGCCAACAGCACCCGCGCCGGGGAGAACACTGAAGCTTTCTTT. This encodes CANSTRAGENTEAFF.

The table lists this clonotype with many counts. CDR3 in amino acids: CATSTIAGETQYF. The CDR3 bases are TGTGCCACCAGCACAATAGCGGGAGAGACCCAGTACTTC. The chain recombines TRBV15 with TRBJ2-5; 7 nucleotides align to TRBD2. The CDR3 covers 13 residues. The germline gives CDR1 LNHNV, CDR2 YYDKDF (reference sequence). Trimming took 4 bases from V and 4 from J; bases not matched to a gene: 3.

The table lists this clonotype with many counts. The V and J genes are TRBV14 and TRBJ1-2; D is undetermined. V lost 2 bases and J lost 0, with 13 bases in between. The germline gives CDR1 SGHDN, CDR2 FVKESK. The CDR3 contains 16 residues. The CDR3 nucleotides read TGTGCCAGCAGCCAAACTGGACGGTGGTCTAACTATGGCTACACCTTC. Amino acids: CASSQTGRWSNYGYTF.

This clonotype was observed at least ten times. The rearrangement uses TRBV28 and TRBJ1-6, with D tentatively TRBD1 (5 bases). The CDR3 extends over 18 amino acids. The V gene's germline CDR1 is MDHEN and CDR2 SYDVKM. V lost 3 bases to trimming and J lost 8 bases, with 23 bases between them. CDR3 nucleotides: TGTGCCAGCAGTTTTGCCATGGGGGGGAGCCAGACTTATTCACCCCTCCACTTT. Translation: CASSFAMGGSQTYSPLHF.

There are many counts of this clonotype. The J gene is TRBJ1-2, the V gene TRBV28; D is unclear. Germline V CDR1 and CDR2: MDHEN, SYDVKM. Trimming removed 5 bases from V and 0 bases from J, with 7 bases in between. The CDR3 sequence is 13 residues long. The CDR3 reads CASSARANYGYTF. In DNA form, the CDR3 reads TGTGCCAGCAGTGCTCGGGCTAACTATGGCTACACCTTC.

This sequence joins TRBV15 and TRBJ2-5; D unclear. Per the germline V gene, CDR1 is LNHNV and CDR2 is YYDKDF (reference sequence). Trimming left V 4 bases short and J 3 bases short, with 12 bases between. The CDR3 extends over 14 amino acids. This chain's CDR3 is CATSKSAVEETQYF. In nucleotides, the CDR3 is TGTGCCACCAGCAAATCGGCGGTAGAAGAGACCCAGTACTTC.

This clonotype was seen a handful of times. V is TRBV12-3 or TRBV12-4 and J is TRBJ2-5, with D perhaps TRBD1 (6 bases). The J call is doubtful: the DNA matches TRBJ2-1 better. This CDR3 has 15 amino acids. The CDR3 DNA is TGTGCCAGCAGTTTAGTAGTGGGGGCTGTAGATGAGCAGTTCTTC. As protein: CASSLVVGAVDEQFF.

This chain joins TRBV11-2 and TRBJ1-1; D gene ambiguous. The CDR3 covers 17 residues. Germline CDR1 SGHAT, CDR2 FQNNGV. The V end was cut by 5 bases, the J end by 4 bases, with 23 bases between. In nucleotides, the CDR3 is TGTGCCAGCAGCCCTCTCGGATTCGGGAGCGTTAGCACTGAAGCTTTCTTT. As protein: CASSPLGFGSVSTEAFF.

The J gene is TRBJ1-5, the V gene TRBV20-1, with 7 bases identical to TRBD1. The germline V gene has CDR1 DFQATT and CDR2 SNEGSKA (reference sequence). V trimming: 1 base; J trimming: 5 bases; junction bases outside the gene matches: 5. The CDR3 totals 14 residues. The CDR3 sequence: CSARGQGTYQPQHF. The CDR3 DNA reads TGCAGTGCTAGAGGACAGGGCACTTATCAGCCCCAGCATTTT.

This clonotype was observed at least ten times. The chain couples TRBV25-1 to TRBJ2-7; maybe TRBD1 (6 bases). Trimming removed 4 bases from V and 4 bases from J, with 11 bases in between. The CDR3 loop spans 13 amino acids. Germline V gene data show CDR1 as MGHDK and CDR2 as SYGVNS. In nucleotides, the CDR3 is TGTGCCAGCAGTGCCAGGGGCACGTACGAGCAGTACTTC. This translates into CASSARGTYEQYF.

This clonotype was recorded at least ten times. Its ends do not fully match the called genes, so a read error is possible. This chain joins TRBV11-2 and TRBJ1-5; no clear D gene. The CDR3 is made up of 14 amino acids. In germline, CDR1 is SGHAT, CDR2 FQNNGV. CDR3 nucleotides: TGTGCCAGCAACTTAGGCCCCTCCGGTCAGCCCCAGCATTTT. Translating it yields CASNLGPSGQPQHF.